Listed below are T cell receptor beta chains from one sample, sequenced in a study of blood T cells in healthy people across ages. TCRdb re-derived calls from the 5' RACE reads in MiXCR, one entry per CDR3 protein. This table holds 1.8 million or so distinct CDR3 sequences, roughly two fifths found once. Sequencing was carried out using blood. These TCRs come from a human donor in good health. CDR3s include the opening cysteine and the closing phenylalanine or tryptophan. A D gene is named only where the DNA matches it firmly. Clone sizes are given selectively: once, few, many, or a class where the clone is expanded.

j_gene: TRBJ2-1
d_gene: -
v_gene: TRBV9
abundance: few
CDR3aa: CASSVEWASYNEQFF
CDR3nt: TGTGCCAGCAGCGTAGAGTGGGCCTCCTACAATGAGCAGTTCTTC

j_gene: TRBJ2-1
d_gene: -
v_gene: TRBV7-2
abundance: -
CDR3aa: CASSAFLGPHEQFF
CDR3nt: TGTGCCAGCAGCGCTTTTTTGGGCCCCCATGAGCAGTTCTTC

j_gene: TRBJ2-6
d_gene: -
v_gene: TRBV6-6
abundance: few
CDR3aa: CAHGRTSGANVLTF
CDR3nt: TGTGCCCACGGACGTACCTCTGGGGCCAACGTCCTGACTTTC

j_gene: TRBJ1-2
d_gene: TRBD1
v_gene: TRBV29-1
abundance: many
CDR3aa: CSVEDRPGTGYGYTF
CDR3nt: TGCAGCGTTGAAGATCGTCCTGGGACAGGCTATGGCTACACCTTC

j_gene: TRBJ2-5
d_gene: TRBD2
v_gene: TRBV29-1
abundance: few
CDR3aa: CSVERAGGRGTQYF
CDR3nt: TGCAGCGTTGAAAGGGCGGGGGGCAGGGGGACCCAGTACTTC

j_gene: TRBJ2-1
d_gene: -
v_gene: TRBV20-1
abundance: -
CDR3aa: CSARAVRSYNEQFF
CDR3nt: TGCAGTGCTAGGGCGGTTCGCTCCTACAATGAGCAGTTCTTC

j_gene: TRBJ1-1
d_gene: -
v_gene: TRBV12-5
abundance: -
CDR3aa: CASGFQDTEAFF
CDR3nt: TGTGCTAGTGGTTTTCAAGACACTGAAGCTTTCTTT

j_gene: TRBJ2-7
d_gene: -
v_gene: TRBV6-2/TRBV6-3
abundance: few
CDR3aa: CASSNGGVSSYEQYF
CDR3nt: TGTGCCAGCAGCAACGGGGGTGTGAGCTCCTACGAGCAGTACTTC

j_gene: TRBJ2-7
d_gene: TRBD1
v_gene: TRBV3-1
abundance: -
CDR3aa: CASSLGTPGQGHEQYF
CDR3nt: TGTGCCAGCAGCCTTGGGACCCCGGGACAGGGCCACGAGCAGTACTTC

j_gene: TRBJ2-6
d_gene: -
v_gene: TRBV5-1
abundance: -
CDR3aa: CASSLEGGSGTGANVLTF
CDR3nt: TGCGCCAGCAGCTTGGAAGGTGGATCGGGAACTGGGGCCAACGTCCTGACTTTC

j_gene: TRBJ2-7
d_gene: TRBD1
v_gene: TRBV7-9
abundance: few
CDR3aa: CASSPGNKGQPLNAYEQYF
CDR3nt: TGTGCCAGCAGCCCTGGGAATAAGGGACAGCCGCTCAATGCCTACGAGCAGTACTTC

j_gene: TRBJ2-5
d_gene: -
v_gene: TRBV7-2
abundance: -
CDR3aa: CASSLAGGPGGQYF
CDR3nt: TGTGCCAGCAGCTTAGCGGGGGGGCCGGGTGGCCAGTACTTC

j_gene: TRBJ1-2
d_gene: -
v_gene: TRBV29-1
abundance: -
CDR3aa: CSVYSERDYGYTF
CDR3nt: TGCAGCGTTTATAGCGAGAGGGACTATGGCTACACCTTC

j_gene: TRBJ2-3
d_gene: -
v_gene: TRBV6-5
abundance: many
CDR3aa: CASRGDTDTQYF
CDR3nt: TGTGCCAGCAGAGGGGATACAGATACGCAGTATTTT

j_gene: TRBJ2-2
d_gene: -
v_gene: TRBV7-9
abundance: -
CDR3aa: CASSPAVYSTGEPFF
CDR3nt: TGTGCCAGCAGCCCAGCTGTATACAGCACCGGGGAGCCGTTTTTT

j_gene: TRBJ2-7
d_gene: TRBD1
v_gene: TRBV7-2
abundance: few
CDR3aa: CASSSLSPGTGYDYEQYF
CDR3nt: TGTGCCAGCAGCTCCCTCAGTCCCGGGACAGGGTACGACTACGAGCAGTACTTC

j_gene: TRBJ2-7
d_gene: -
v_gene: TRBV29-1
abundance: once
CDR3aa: CSAEGSDEQYF
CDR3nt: TGCAGCGCAGAAGGGAGCGATGAGCAGTACTTC

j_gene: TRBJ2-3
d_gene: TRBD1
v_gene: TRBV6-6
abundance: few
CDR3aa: CASSRGDRVTDTQYF
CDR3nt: TGTGCCAGCAGTCGCGGGGACAGGGTCACAGATACGCAGTATTTT

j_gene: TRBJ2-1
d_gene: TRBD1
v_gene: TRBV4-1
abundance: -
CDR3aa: CASSQRGLTALKQFF
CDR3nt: TGCGCCAGCAGCCAAAGGGGGCTGACGGCGCTTAAGCAGTTCTTC

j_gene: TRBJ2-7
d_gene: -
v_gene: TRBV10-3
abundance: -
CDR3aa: CAISGLGGASYEQYF
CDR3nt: TGTGCCATCAGTGGGTTGGGGGGCGCTTCCTACGAGCAGTACTTC

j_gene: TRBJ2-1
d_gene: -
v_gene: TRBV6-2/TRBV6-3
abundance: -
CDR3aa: CASSLANYYSEQFF
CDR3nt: TGTGCCAGCAGTCTCGCCAATTACTACAGTGAGCAGTTCTTC

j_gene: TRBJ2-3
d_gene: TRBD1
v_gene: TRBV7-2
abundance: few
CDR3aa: CAGSRDRGVTDTQYF
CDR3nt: TGTGCCGGCAGCCGGGACAGGGGAGTTACAGATACGCAGTATTTT

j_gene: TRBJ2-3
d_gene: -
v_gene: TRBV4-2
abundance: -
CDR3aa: CASSQAFTDTQYF
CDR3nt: TGTGCCAGCAGCCAGGCGTTCACAGATACGCAGTATTTT

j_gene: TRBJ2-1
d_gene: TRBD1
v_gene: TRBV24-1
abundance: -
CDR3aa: CATSGRQGDYNEQFF
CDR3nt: TGTGCCACCAGTGGTCGACAGGGAGATTACAATGAGCAGTTCTTC

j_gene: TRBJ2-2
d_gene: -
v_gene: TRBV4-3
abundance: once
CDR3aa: CASSQVPAGDTGELFF
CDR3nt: TGCGCCAGCAGCCAAGTTCCGGCAGGGGACACCGGGGAGCTGTTTTTT

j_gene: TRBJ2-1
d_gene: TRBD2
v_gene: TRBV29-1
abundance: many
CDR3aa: CSVEKGSGVGSYNEQFF
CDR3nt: TGCAGCGTTGAAAAGGGTAGCGGGGTGGGTTCCTACAATGAGCAGTTCTTC

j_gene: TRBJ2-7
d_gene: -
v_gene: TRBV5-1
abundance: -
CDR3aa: CASSSRTEYEQYF
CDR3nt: TGCGCCAGCAGTTCTAGGACAGAGTACGAGCAGTACTTC

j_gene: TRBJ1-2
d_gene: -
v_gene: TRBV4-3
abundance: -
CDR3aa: CASSRGSEVSHGYTF
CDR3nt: TGCGCCAGCAGCCGGGGATCAGAGGTTTCCCATGGCTACACCTTC

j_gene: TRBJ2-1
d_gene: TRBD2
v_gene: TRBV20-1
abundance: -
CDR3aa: CSARHLPRGVNYNEQFF
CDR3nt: TGCAGTGCTAGGCATCTACCTCGGGGGGTGAACTACAATGAGCAGTTCTTC

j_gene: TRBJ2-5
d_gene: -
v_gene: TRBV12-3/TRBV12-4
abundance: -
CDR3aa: CASSAPGEVTQYF
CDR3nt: TGTGCCAGCAGTGCGCCCGGGGAGGTGACCCAGTACTTC

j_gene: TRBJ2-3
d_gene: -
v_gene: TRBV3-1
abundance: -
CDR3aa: CGVNCGHPLDTQYF
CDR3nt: TGTGGGGTCAACTGCGGGCACCCATTAGATACGCAGTATTTT

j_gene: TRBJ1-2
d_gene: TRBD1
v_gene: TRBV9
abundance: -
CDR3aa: CASSNRRDRGQGGYTF
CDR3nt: TGTGCGAGCAGCAACCGCCGGGACAGGGGGCAGGGCGGCTACACCTTC

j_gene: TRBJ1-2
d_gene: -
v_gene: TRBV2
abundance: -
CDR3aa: CASIITGLNYGYTF
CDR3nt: TGTGCCAGCATTATAACTGGCCTCAACTATGGCTACACCTTC

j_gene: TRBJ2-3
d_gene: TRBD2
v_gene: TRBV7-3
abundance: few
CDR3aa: CASSLTSGEADTQYF
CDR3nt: TGTGCCAGCAGCTTGACTAGCGGGGAGGCAGATACGCAGTATTTT

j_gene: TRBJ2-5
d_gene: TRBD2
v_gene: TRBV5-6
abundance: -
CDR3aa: CASSLVLAGDRETQYF
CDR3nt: TGTGCCAGCAGCTTGGTACTAGCGGGGGATCGGGAGACCCAGTACTTC

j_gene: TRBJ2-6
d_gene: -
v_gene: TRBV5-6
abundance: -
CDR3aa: CASRYRLASGANVLTF
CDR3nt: TGTGCCAGCAGGTATAGACTGGCATCTGGGGCCAACGTCCTGACTTTC

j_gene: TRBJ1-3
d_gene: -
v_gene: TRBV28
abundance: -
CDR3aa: CASSRTAGNTIYF
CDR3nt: TGTGCCAGCAGTCGGACAGCTGGAAACACCATATATTTT

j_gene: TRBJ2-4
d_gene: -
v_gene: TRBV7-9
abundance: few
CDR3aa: CASSPYGGRGENIQYF
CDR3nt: TGTGCCAGCAGCCCTTACGGTGGCAGGGGGGAAAACATTCAGTACTTC

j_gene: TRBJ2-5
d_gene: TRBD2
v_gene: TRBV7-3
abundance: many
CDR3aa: CASSLSGTRGETQYF
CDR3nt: TGTGCCAGCAGCTTGAGTGGGACTAGAGGGGAGACCCAGTACTTC

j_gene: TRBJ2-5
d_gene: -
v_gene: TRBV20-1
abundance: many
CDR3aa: CSAQHGQIQETQYF
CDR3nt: TGCAGTGCTCAACACGGGCAGATTCAAGAGACCCAGTACTTC

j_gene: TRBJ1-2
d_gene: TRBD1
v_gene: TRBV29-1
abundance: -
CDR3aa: CSVLRDRDIWGYTF
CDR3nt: TGCAGCGTTTTGCGGGACAGGGATATATGGGGCTACACCTTC

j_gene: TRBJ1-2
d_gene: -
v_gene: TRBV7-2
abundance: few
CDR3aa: CASSALGAYGYTF
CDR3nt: TGTGCCAGCAGCGCATTAGGAGCCTATGGCTACACCTTC

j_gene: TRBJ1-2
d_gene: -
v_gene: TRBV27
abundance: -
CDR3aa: CASSLIAGVYGYTF
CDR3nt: TGTGCCAGCAGTTTAATCGCAGGGGTCTATGGCTACACCTTC

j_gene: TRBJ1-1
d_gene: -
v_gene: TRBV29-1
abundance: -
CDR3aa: CSVVPGPEAFF
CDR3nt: TGCAGCGTTGTCCCGGGTCCTGAAGCTTTCTTT

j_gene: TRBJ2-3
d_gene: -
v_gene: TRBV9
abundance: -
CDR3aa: CASSPRALLSTDTRYF
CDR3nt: TGTGCCAGCAGCCCTCGTGCCCTCCTTAGCACAGATACGCGGTATTTT

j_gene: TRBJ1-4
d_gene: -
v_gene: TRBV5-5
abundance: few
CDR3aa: CASSSDVEKLFF
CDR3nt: TGTGCCAGCAGCTCGGACGTAGAAAAACTGTTTTTT

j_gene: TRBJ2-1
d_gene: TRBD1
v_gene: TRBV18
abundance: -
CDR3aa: CASSLTTGGVYNEQFF
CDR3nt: TGTGCCAGCTCACTCACGACAGGGGGGGTTTACAATGAGCAGTTCTTC